One TCR beta chain is described in this entry. Its antigen is not yet known. No base-level quality is on record; no much larger clone is a single base apart. The germline V gene gives CDR1 as MNHEY and CDR2 as SVGAGI. From the cysteine up to the phenylalanine, the CDR3 has a length of 13 residues. Just CDR3 DNA is preserved here, 39 bases in frame from base 1. The V end loses 5 bases and the J end loses 4 bases, and a stretch of 10 bases separates them. The immunoSEQ Assay, a bias-controlled multiplex PCR, was used to amplify TCRbeta CDR3 regions from genomic DNA. In the authors' own workflow: Within the assay, amplification of reference gene primers was used to estimate how many nucleated cells each sample contained. To quantify the absolute abundance of each unique TCRbeta CDR3 rearrangement, sequence reads were collapsed and filtered. For each sample, productive Simpson clonality was calculated as the square root of Simpson's diversity index across productive rearrangements. TCRdb obtained this table from immuneACCESS and retained in-frame rearrangements with V and J assigned. These tables miss some clones; where compared with another copy, unresolved V genes account for less than half of the shortfall, and the remainder is unexplained. V, J and clone size reflect that table, while D and trimming were determined from the DNA. Within this sample are about 40,000 clones, with around nine tenths of them counted one time only. 8.5% to 10% of the sample belongs to the ten largest clones.

This specimen comes from a study of blood T cell repertoires in COVID-19 (dated by TCRdb to 2020 to 2021). Background on the whole study: Collaborator samples came from the United States, Italy and Spain and covered acute and convalescent phases of COVID-19. Samples came from the ongoing ImmuneRACE study (first 160 participants) plus 1,254 subjects from 6 global collaborators. Deeply sampled blood TCRbeta repertoires from subjects exposed to, actively infected with, or recovered from COVID-19 were included in the dataset. A de-identified subject ID, COVID-19 status, age in years and sex were almost always included in the sample metadata. The repertoires were released in a freely available public database intended as a resource for research on the immune response to SARS-CoV-2. The material from the prospective study consisted of cDNA or gDNA derived from T cells, B-cell-depleted T cells, or PBMCs. Where available, HLA class I and class II types were obtained from metadata supplied by the sample provider rather than from assay-based typing. The full study reports these points: The amount of clinical and demographic metadata varied by source and participant and was provided uncurated.

Whole blood was collected in K2EDTA tubes by collaborating institutions according to the institutions' own protocols. For TCRbeta analysis, collaborators shipped samples as frozen whole blood, isolated PBMCs, or DNA extracted from either of those sample types. The sequencing input was peripheral blood. This receptor was identified in a human donor in a cohort sampled during active COVID-19. Recombination joined TRBV6-5 with TRBJ2-3, with the identity of the D gene unclear. The base sequence is TGTGCCAGCAGTCACCGACGGGCAGATACGCAGTATTTT. It codes for CASSHRRADTQYF.